This TCR beta chain was recorded in a study of cytomegalovirus exposure and HLA in healthy donors (dated by TCRdb to about 2017). Background on the whole study: In an earlier analysis of approximately 500 of the donors, 276 Gb of sequence data and 90 million to 120 million unique TCR beta sequences from about 179 million T cells were reported. An early release that covered around 590 HLA-typed donors contained approximately 300 gigabases of sequencing data and 80 million or so unique TCR sequences. Among the roughly 410 genotyped donors, around 81% belonged to the genetic ancestry cluster associated with self-reported Caucasian donors. The aim of the study was to test whether cataloging public T cell receptors could identify signatures of past pathogen exposure. Using immunosequencing, the study profiled T cell repertoires from fewer than 850 subjects and related those repertoires to cytomegalovirus serostatus. Besides the first cohort of 666 subjects, a separate validation cohort made up of roughly 120 different subjects was used. The study combined high-throughput TCR immunosequencing, statistical association of individual TCRs with disease status, and machine learning to predict cytomegalovirus infection status. In a later analysis, previously published TCR beta repertoires from hundreds of donors were re-analyzed and high-resolution HLA genotyping was added so that TCR occurrence patterns could be studied. Rather than drawing on any new phenotypic data, the later analysis identified candidate immune exposures from TCR beta sequences and the way those sequences occurred across donors. To decide whether each TCR beta V gene segment behaved as functional or pseudogenic, an earlier analysis of nearly 600 of the donors relied on high-throughput TCR beta sequencing. Donor age, sex, ethnicity and CMV serostatus were collected together with the repertoire data. A later genetic analysis used genome-wide SNP genotypes for about three fifths of the 666 donors, treating that subset as a discovery cohort. Every repertoire in the discovery cohort had been generated on one and the same sequencing platform. Both class I and class II loci were covered by HLA typing, at four-digit resolution. Typing coverage varied by locus: roughly 629-640 donors for A, B, C, DRB1 and DQB1; approximately 500 for DQA1; around 610 for DPA1; approximately 470 for DPB1. Roughly five DR-DQ haplotypes were handled as single units for association and clustering, since linkage in the cohort was strong. On average, 235,054 unique TCR beta nucleotide sequences were sequenced per donor among about 400 genotyped donors of the cohort, with approximately 18% of those sequences being non-productive. Study-wide conclusions, independent of this receptor: An earlier analysis of approximately 530 of the donors showed that most TCR beta V segments appeared in productive rearrangements either about 87% or about 30% of the time, which broadly matched IMGT annotations. For the cohort, immune exposure information was limited to CMV serostatus. In this cohort, only TCR beta chains were sequenced, and detectable features were limited by the absence of alpha or paired-chain data. Most TCR sequences were seen in very few donors, while some public TCRs were found in many individuals. A later analysis found that most CMV-associated TCR beta chains appeared HLA-restricted, with HLA associations seemingly driven largely by CMV exposure. Linkage disequilibrium might explain the correlated functional status among segregating V segments, but an unknown experimental factor could not be ruled out. Because the 87-base-pair reads could not distinguish some IMGT-functional V segments, including TRBV6-2 and TRBV6-3, those segments were excluded. Sequencing depth was assumed to be roughly uniform across donors in the presence/absence analyses, though that assumption may not hold. Strong co-occurrence of HLA alleles, especially DR and DQ, made assigning TCR associations to individual alleles difficult. The authors suggested that the approach could potentially be generalized to other disease states and immunological phenotypes. In a later analysis, HLA-associated TCR beta chains showed more clonal expansion and lower generation probabilities than non-associated chains that were equally common. Cytomegalovirus status was reported to be diagnosed by the classifier with high specificity and sensitivity in both the original and validation cohorts. A further reported finding was that TCR beta sequences accurately predicted the HLA-A and HLA-B alleles for most subjects in the first cohort. A later genetic analysis associated a missense DCLRE1C variant with V-gene and J-gene trimming of TCR beta chains, and an independent cohort replicated the association. A cluster of highly shared sequence variants was judged likely to represent a technical artifact of the sequencing pipeline. A few of the identified cytomegalovirus-associated TCR beta chains were confirmed in vitro to be specific for cytomegalovirus antigens. In the study, around 150 TCR beta chains were listed as associated with cytomegalovirus. About 17 rarely observed V segments, including chromosome 9 orphons, were excluded from the earlier analysis of just under 600 of the donors because counts were too low. HLA typing was unavailable for some donors at each locus, so association tests used only the typed subset. A later analysis reported that several top co-occurrence clusters appeared linked to parvovirus B19, influenza, CMV and Epstein-Barr virus. In a later analysis, TCR association rates were found to vary across HLA loci, with the most associated TCRs seen for DRB1 alleles and the fewest for HLA-C alleles. At a false discovery rate of 0.05, a later analysis linked 16,951 TCR beta sequences to specific HLA alleles. According to a later genetic analysis, donors in an Asian-associated ancestry cluster had fewer N-insertions in productive TCRs than the approximately 610-donor mean.

In regard to this clone: The antigen it binds to is not known. Base qualities are not provided; no much larger clone lies one nucleotide away.

In total, approximately 690 healthy bone marrow donors made up the cohort. All cohort members were sampled while nominally healthy, although unrecorded immune exposures were likely present. The donor tested CMV seronegative, placing the donor among the 350 or so seronegative members of the cohort. Every donor gave a peripheral blood sample, and the peripheral blood mononuclear cells from that sample were used for TCR beta sequencing. The Qiagen DNeasy Blood Extraction Kit was used to extract genomic DNA from the blood cell samples. Trimmed from V: 5 bases; trimmed from J: 4 bases; junction bases lacking a gene match: 13. The CDR3 runs 17 residues from the cysteine to the phenylalanine. The entry retains the CDR3 DNA only, 51 bases that are in frame from base 1. The germline V gene (reference sequence) gives CDR1 as LNHDA and CDR2 as SQIVND. The library was generated by the immunoSEQ multiplex PCR assay. For the multiplex PCR, a mixture combining 60 forward primers for TCR Vbeta segments and 13 reverse primers for TCR Jbeta segments was used. A multiplex PCR assay on genomic DNA amplified the CDR3 region of rearranged TCR beta genes. On the Illumina HiSeq System, the amplified TCR beta libraries were sequenced as 87-base-pair reads. The paper's processing steps were these. In a later analysis, tens of millions of unique TCR beta chains were counted across the approximately 670 repertoires, and approximately 9.9 million of these chains were shared by at least two donors. Raw reads were error-corrected and collapsed into unique sequences by a nearest-neighbor algorithm in which closely related sequences were merged to remove PCR and sequencing errors. To assign V, D and J gene segments, CDR3 sequences were aligned to IMGT reference sequences. Each retained sequence needed at least a six-nucleotide match to both a V gene segment and a J gene segment. Rearrangements were called productive when the CDR3 lacked stop codons and stayed in frame with V and J; all others were non-productive. Following IMGT convention, CDR3 was defined as the stretch from the second conserved V-encoded cysteine to the conserved J-encoded phenylalanine. The earlier analysis of 500 to 750 of the donors excluded any sequence lacking an unambiguous match to a single V gene segment. In an earlier analysis of some 590 of the donors, a V segment was called functional when productive rearrangements were above 56.7%, and segregating when the standard deviation between donors exceeded 5%. A statistical classification framework was built for diagnosing cytomegalovirus status from the catalog of TCR beta chain sequences. In a later analysis, V and J genes were assigned by comparing TCR nucleotide sequences against IMGT/GENE-DB human TR gene sequences. A later analysis assigned CDR3 sequences and most-parsimonious VDJ recombination scenarios with the TCRdist pipeline. In a later analysis, every TCR beta chain was defined by the combination of its CDR3 amino acid sequence and its V-gene family, and reads without a unique V-gene family were dropped. As a way to deal with suspected cross-contamination and a sequencing artifact, a later analysis dropped roughly 620 nucleotide sequences that were highly shared and had low generation probability. For each public chain, a later analysis derived a clonal expansion index from normalized ranks of inferred template counts within each repertoire. In a later analysis, generation probabilities were computed with a VDJ recombination model fitted to out-of-frame rearrangements, and the resulting probabilities were checked against IGoR. A later analysis scored TCR-TCR, TCR-HLA and TCR-CMV co-occurrence with hypergeometric tests, applying a repertoire-size bias correction to TCR pairs. A later analysis estimated false discovery rates by permuting HLA or CMV assignments 20 times. In a later analysis, co-occurring TCRs were grouped with DBSCAN, and TCRdist sequence similarity was added when clustering was performed within HLA-allele-positive subsets. Repertoires with fewer than 30,000 or more than 120,000 public chains were left out of co-occurrence clustering, as were about five repertoires with anomalous nucleotide sharing. TCRdb re-hosts the immuneACCESS table, in-frame sequences only. Its copies lack some clones; in the studies checked, an unresolved V gene accounts for under half of them, and the cause for the rest is not known. V, J and clone size were drawn from that table, and D and trimming were deduced from the DNA. Recorded for this sample are about 100,000 clones; about 80% of them occurred a single time. The ten largest clonotypes hold approximately 7.5% of the sample.

The sequence joins TRBV19 to TRBJ2-3, and 9 junction bases match TRBD2. Sequenced material: PBMCs. The origin of this receptor is a man aged 25-40 years in good health and CMV-seronegative. CDR3 sequence: CASSPYGGGAFADTQYF. Here is the DNA: TGTGCCAGTAGTCCCTATGGCGGGGGGGCATTTGCAGATACGCAGTATTTT.